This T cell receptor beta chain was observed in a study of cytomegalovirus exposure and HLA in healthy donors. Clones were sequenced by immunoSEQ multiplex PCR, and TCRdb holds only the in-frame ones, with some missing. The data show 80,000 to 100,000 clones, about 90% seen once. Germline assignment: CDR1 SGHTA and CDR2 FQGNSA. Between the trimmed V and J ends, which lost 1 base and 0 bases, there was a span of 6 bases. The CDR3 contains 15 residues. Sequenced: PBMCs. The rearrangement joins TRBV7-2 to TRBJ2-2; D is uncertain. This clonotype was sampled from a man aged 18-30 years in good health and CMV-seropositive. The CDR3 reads CASSLVRANTGELFF. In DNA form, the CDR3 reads TGTGCCAGCAGCTTAGTACGAGCGAACACCGGGGAGCTGTTTTTT.